The clone carrying this TCR beta chain occurred many times. The antigen is undetermined. Germline CDR1 SGHNT, CDR2 YYREEE (reference sequence). V was pared by 6 bases and J by 0 bases, with 6 bases of the junction left unmatched. This CDR3 is 16 amino acids long. The record originates from a study of T cells after yellow fever vaccination. Study-level points and caveats: Compared with primary, the secondary response was weaker and peaked at day 5, not 15. The CD4 compartment and the CD8 compartment contained a small share of clonotypes in common. The booster response re-showed most primary clones: 96% CD4, almost 90% CD8.

TCRdb ran MiXCR on the 5' RACE reads and lists one entry per CDR3 protein. The repertoire holds about 350,000 distinct CDR3 sequences, approximately 4% seen once, with 20% to 25% in the top ten. Sequenced material: PBMCs, taken 5 days after the yellow fever booster vaccination. V gene TRBV5-4 combines with J gene TRBJ2-4, with 10 bases identical to TRBD2. This sequence originates from a man aged 18 to 30 who received the YFV17D yellow fever vaccine. The DNA for the CDR3 is TGTGCCAGCAACGAAGCGGGGGGGCTAGCCAAAAACATTCAGTACTTC. Protein sequence: CASNEAGGLAKNIQYF. Full variable domain (remainder filled in from reference TRBV5-4 and TRBJ2-4): ETGVTQSPTHLIKTRGQQVTLRCSSQSGHNTVSWYQQALGQGPQFIFQYYREEENGRGNFPPRFSGLQFPNYSSELNVNALELDDSALYLCASNEAGGLAKNIQYFGAGTRLSVL.